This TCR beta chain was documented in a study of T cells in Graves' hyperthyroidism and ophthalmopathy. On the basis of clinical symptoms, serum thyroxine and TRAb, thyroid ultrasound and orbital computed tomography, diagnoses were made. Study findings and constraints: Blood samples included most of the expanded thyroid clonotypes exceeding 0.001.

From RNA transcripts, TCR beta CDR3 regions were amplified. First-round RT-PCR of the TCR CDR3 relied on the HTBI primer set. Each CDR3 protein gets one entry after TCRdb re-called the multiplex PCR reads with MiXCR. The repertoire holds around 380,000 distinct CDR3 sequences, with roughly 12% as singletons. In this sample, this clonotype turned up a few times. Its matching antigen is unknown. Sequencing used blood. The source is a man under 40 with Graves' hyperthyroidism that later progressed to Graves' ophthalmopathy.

This CDR3 reads CASSSRDTSYEQYF. CDR3 coding DNA: TGCGCCAGCAGCTCCCGGGACACATCCTACGAGCAGTACTTC. This rearrangement joins TRBV5-1 to TRBJ2-7, with D perhaps matching TRBD1 (6 bases). Germline-derived CDR1 and CDR2 are SGHRS and YFSETQ. V was shortened by 3 bases and J by 1 base, with 11 bases between the two germline ends. This CDR3 has 14 residues.